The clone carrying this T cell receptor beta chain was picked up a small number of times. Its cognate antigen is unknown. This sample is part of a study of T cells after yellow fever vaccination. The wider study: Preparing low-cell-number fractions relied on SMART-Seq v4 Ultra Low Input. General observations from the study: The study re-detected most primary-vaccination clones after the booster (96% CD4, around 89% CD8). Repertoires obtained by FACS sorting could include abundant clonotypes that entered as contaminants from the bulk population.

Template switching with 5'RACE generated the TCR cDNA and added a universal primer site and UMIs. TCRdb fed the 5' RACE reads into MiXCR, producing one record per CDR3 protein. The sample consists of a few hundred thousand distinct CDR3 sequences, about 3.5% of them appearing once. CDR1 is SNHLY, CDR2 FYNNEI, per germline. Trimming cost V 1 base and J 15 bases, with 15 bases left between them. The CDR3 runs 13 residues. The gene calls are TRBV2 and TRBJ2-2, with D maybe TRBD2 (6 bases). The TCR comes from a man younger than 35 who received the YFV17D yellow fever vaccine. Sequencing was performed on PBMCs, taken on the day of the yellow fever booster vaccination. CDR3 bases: TGTGCCAGCAGTGAAGTGAGGGCTAGCGAGGTGTTTTTT. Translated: CASSEVRASEVFF. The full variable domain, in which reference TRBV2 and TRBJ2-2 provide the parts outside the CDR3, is EPEVTQTPSHQVTQMGQEVILRCVPISNHLYFYWYRQILGQKVEFLVSFYNNEISEKSEIFDDQFSVERPDGSNFTLKIRSTKLEDSAMYFCASSEVRASEVFFGEGSRLTVL.